These 13 T cell receptor beta chains were sequenced from one sample in a study of CD8+CD57+ T cells in acquired aplastic anemia. TCR beta VDJ and CDR3 profiles were obtained from a genomic DNA template. TCRdb reanalysed the reads using MiXCR and keeps one entry per CDR3 protein. The top ten hold less than 9% of the sample, which has 200,000 to 300,000 distinct CDR3 sequences, around half seen once. Only patients with CD8+CD57+ cell expansion on flow cytometry were chosen for sequencing. The specimen sequenced was sorted CD4+, CD8+, or CD8+CD57+ T cells (not recorded which) from PBMCs. These receptors were obtained from a human donor with aplastic anemia.

The genes are TRBV25-1 and TRBJ1-2; D is unresolved. The germline V gene has CDR1 MGHDK and CDR2 SYGVNS. Between the trimmed V and J ends, which lost 3 bases and 2 bases, there was a span of 7 bases. This CDR3 region has 13 residues. CDR3 protein: CASSEHTNYGYTF. DNA for the CDR3: TGTGCCAGCAGTGAGCACACAAACTATGGCTACACCTTC.

In its sample, this clonotype was seen many times. This chain uses TRBV9 with TRBJ2-1; TRBD2 might be the D (5 bases). Germline CDR1 is SGDLS and CDR2 is YYNGEE. V lost 4 bases, J lost 0 bases, and 14 bases lay in between. The CDR3 sequence is 16 residues long. DNA for the CDR3: TGTGCCAGCAGCAAAGGACTGATCAGCTCCTACAATGAGCAGTTCTTC. This encodes CASSKGLISSYNEQFF. The entire variable domain, with the rest obtained from reference TRBV9 and TRBJ2-1, is as follows: DSGVTQTPKHLITATGQRVTLRCSPRSGDLSVYWYQQSLDQGLQFLIQYYNGEERAKGNILERFSAQQFPDLHSELNLSSLELGDSALYFCASSKGLISSYNEQFFGPGTRLTVL.

Concerning this clonotype itself: The junction shows a germline mismatch at one end, possibly a read error. This chain links TRBV5-1 with TRBJ2-3; 8 nucleotides match TRBD1. CDR3 length: 16 amino acids. Germline CDR1 SGHRS, CDR2 YFSETQ. For the CDR3, the DNA is TGTGCCAGCAGCTTAGGCAGGGGGCCGAGCACAGATACGCAGTATTTT. Protein: CASSLGRGPSTDTQYF. The complete variable domain, with remaining parts taken from reference TRBV5-1 and TRBJ2-3, reads KAGVTQTPRYLIKTRGQQVTLSCSPISGHRSVSWYQQTPGQGLQFLFEYFSETQRNKGNFPGRFSGRQFSNSRSEMNVSTLELGDSALYLCASSLGRGPSTDTQYFGPGTRLTVL.

This clonotype was found many times. The CDR3 bases are TGCGCCAGCAGCCTGAGTTGGCAGGCTGATGGCTACACCTTC. Translated: CASSLSWQADGYTF. This chain uses TRBV5-1 with TRBJ1-2, with D unclear. The germline V gene has CDR1 SGHRS and CDR2 YFSETQ. CDR3 length: 14 amino acids. V was trimmed by 4 bases and J by 6 bases, leaving 16 bases between them.

J is TRBJ1-6 and V is TRBV15; D is perhaps TRBD1 (6 bases). Trimming took off 3 bases at V and 7 bases at J, with 13 bases between the two ends. Germline CDR1 and CDR2: LNHNV and YYDKDF (reference sequence). CDR3 length equals 15 residues. In DNA form, the CDR3 reads TGTGCCACCAGCAGGAGGGGGGTCAACAATTCACCCCTCCACTTT. It yields the protein CATSRRGVNNSPLHF.

This clonotype was counted ten times or more. The V call is TRBV20-1, the J call TRBJ1-3, with D maybe TRBD1 (5 bases). Deletions cut 7 bases from V and 0 bases from J, with 13 bases between. The germline CDR1 and CDR2 sequences are DFQATT and SNEGSKA (reference sequence). The CDR3 extends over 14 amino acids. The CDR3 sequence: CSVTGGDSGNTIYF. For the CDR3, the DNA is TGCAGTGTCACAGGAGGGGACTCTGGAAACACCATATATTTT.

This clonotype was found many times. The chain combines TRBV28 with TRBJ2-7; 7 bases match TRBD1. The CDR3 runs 14 residues. The germline CDR1 and CDR2 sequences are MDHEN and SYDVKM. V lost 2 bases, J lost 1 base, and 2 bases stayed unmatched. CDR3 coding DNA: TGTGCCAGCAGTTTAGTCAGGGGGTCCTACGAGCAGTACTTC. Its translation is CASSLVRGSYEQYF.

There are a few counts of this clonotype. This chain uses TRBV12-3 or TRBV12-4 with TRBJ1-5, with D unclear. The CDR3 runs 16 residues. Trimming cost V 5 bases and J 1 base, with 15 bases left between them. CDR3 sequence: CASSEGIDPSNQPQHF. The CDR3 DNA is TGTGCCAGCAGTGAAGGGATCGACCCAAGCAATCAGCCCCAGCATTTT.

As to this clonotype: This is likely a read error, given that the CDR3 carries no conserved phenylalanine or tryptophan at its end. The DNA is omitted, as the CDR3 cannot be located on it reliably, and the CDR3 follows TCRdb's listing. The rearrangement links TRBV10-3 to TRBJ2-6. CDR1 and CDR2 from the germline V gene are ENHRY and SYGVKD. From its first to its last residue, the CDR3 has 8 amino acids. CDR3 sequence reads: CAISETTS.

This clonotype was seen a few times. V gene TRBV6-6 combines with J gene TRBJ2-1, with 13 bases lining up with TRBD2. Germline assignment: CDR1 MNHNY and CDR2 SVGAGI (reference sequence). V gave up 2 bases and J gave up 2 bases; unmatched junction bases: 12. The CDR3 contains 20 residues. The CDR3 reads CASSYPPTSGRLGTYNEQFF. CDR3 bases: TGTGCCAGCAGTTACCCTCCGACTAGCGGGAGGTTAGGGACCTACAATGAGCAGTTCTTC.

The V gene is TRBV7-3, the J gene TRBJ1-5, with a tentative D call TRBD1 (5 bases). The CDR3 sequence is 15 residues long. Germline V CDR1 and CDR2: SGHTA, FQGTGA. The ends were cut back, 6 bases at V and 0 bases at J, with 12 bases in the middle. The DNA of the CDR3 is TGTGCCAGCAGTTCCGGGACCGGTAGCAATCAGCCCCAGCATTTT. Translating gives CASSSGTGSNQPQHF.

This chain connects TRBV27 to TRBJ2-1; no clear D gene. CDR3 length equals 14 residues. V lost 2 bases, J lost 7 bases, and 12 bases lay in between. Germline V gives CDR1 MNHEY, CDR2 SMNVEV (reference sequence). The CDR3 loop reads CASSLRPLGNEQFF. CDR3 coding DNA: TGTGCCAGCAGTTTAAGGCCCTTGGGGAATGAGCAGTTCTTC.

The J gene is TRBJ2-7, the V gene TRBV6-1; D is ambiguous. Trimming pared 1 base from V and 3 bases from J, leaving 10 bases between. Germline V CDR1 and CDR2: MNHNS, SASEGT. This CDR3 region has 14 residues. The CDR3 DNA is TGTGCCAGCAGTGAAGGCCAGGCGATCTACGAGCAGTACTTC. It specifies CASSEGQAIYEQYF.